This T cell receptor beta chain was observed in a study of cytomegalovirus exposure and HLA in healthy donors. Primers: 60 Vbeta forward and 13 Jbeta reverse. Profiling relied on immunoSEQ multiplex PCR, and the TCRdb table lists in-frame clones only, not all of them. The sample includes roughly 54,000 clones, less than 85% of them seen just once. This clone was seen a handful of times. CDR1 is LNHDA and CDR2 is SQIVND in the germline V gene (reference sequence). V was trimmed by 8 bases and J by 2 bases, leaving 11 bases between them. The CDR3 extends over 13 amino acids. Sequencing was done on a sample of PBMCs. The clonotype was recovered from a woman aged 55-69 years in good health and CMV-seropositive. The chain joins TRBV19 to TRBJ2-3; D is perhaps TRBD1 (7 bases). The CDR3 loop reads CASAGGLTDTQYF. The CDR3 DNA sequence: TGTGCCAGTGCAGGGGGGCTCACAGATACGCAGTATTTT. The variable domain in full, with the rest retrieved from reference TRBV19 and TRBJ2-3, is DGGITQSPKYLFRKEGQNVTLSCEQNLNHDAMYWYRQDPGQGLRLIYYSQIVNDFQKGDIAEGYSVSREKKESFPLTVTSAQKNPTAFYLCASAGGLTDTQYFGPGTRLTVL.